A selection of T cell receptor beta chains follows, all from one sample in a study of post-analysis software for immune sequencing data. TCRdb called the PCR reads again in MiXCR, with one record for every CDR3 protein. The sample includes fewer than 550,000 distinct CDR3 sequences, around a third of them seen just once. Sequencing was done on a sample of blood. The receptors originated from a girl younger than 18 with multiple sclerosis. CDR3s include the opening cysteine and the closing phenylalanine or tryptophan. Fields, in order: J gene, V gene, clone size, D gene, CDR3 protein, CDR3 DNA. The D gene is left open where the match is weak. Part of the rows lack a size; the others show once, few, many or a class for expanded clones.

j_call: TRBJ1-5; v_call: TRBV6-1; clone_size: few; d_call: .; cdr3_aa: CASSAYGAGLNQPQHF; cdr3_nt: TGTGCCAGCAGCGCCTACGGGGCAGGCCTCAATCAGCCCCAGCATTTT
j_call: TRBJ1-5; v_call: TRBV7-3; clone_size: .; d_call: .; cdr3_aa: CASSLTENQPQHF; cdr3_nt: TGTGCCAGCAGCTTGACAGAGAATCAGCCCCAGCATTTT
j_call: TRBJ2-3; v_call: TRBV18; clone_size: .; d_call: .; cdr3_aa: CASSSAPAQGDTQYF; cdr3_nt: TGTGCCAGCTCCTCGGCGCCGGCCCAGGGAGATACGCAGTATTTT
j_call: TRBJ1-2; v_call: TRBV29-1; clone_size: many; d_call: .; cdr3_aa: CSVEGMEGIVGYTF; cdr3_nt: TGCAGCGTTGAAGGCATGGAGGGAATCGTAGGCTACACCTTC
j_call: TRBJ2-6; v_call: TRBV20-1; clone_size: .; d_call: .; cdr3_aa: CSARDWGSGANVLTF; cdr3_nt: TGCAGTGCTAGAGATTGGGGTTCCGGGGCCAACGTCCTGACTTTC
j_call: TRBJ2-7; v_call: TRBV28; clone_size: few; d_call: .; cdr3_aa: CASSPTGYYEQYF; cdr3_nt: TGTGCCAGCAGTCCCACAGGGTACTACGAGCAGTACTTC
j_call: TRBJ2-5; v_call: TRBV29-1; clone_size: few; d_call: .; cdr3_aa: CSVGGLGETQYF; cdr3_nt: TGCAGCGTCGGGGGCCTCGGTGAGACCCAGTACTTC
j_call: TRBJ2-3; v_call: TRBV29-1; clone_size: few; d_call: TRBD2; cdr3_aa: CSGGGGGPDTQYF; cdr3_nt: TGCAGCGGTGGCGGGGGTGGCCCAGATACGCAGTATTTT
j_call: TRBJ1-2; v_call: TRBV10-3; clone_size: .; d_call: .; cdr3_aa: CAISESSQVRYGYTF; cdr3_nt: TGTGCCATCAGTGAGTCCAGCCAGGTCCGCTATGGCTACACCTTC
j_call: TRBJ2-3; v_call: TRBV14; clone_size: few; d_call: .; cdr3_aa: CASSQDNRNTQYF; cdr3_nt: TGTGCCAGCAGCCAAGATAACAGAAATACGCAGTATTTT
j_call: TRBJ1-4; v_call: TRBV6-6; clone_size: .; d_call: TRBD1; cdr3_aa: CASTFEGAEKLFF; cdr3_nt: TGTGCCAGCACCTTCGAGGGGGCTGAAAAACTGTTTTTT
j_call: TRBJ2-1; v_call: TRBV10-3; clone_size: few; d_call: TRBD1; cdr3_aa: CAISEQGMVYEQFF; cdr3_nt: TGTGCCATCAGTGAACAGGGGATGGTATATGAGCAGTTCTTC
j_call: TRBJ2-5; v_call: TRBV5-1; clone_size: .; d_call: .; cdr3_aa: CASSLGDYETQYF; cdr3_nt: TGCGCCAGCAGCTTGGGGGATTATGAGACCCAGTACTTC
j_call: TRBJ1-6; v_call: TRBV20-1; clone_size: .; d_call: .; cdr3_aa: CSARDSGNNSPLHF; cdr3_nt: TGCAGTGCTAGAGATTCAGGGAATAATTCACCCCTCCACTTT
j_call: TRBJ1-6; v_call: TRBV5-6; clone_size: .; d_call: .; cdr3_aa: CASSQRVGGLISSYNSPLHF; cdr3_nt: TGTGCCAGCAGCCAAAGGGTGGGCGGTTTGATTAGCTCCTATAATTCACCCCTCCACTTT
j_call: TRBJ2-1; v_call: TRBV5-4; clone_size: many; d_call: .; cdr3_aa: CASSLFNEQFF; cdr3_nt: TGTGCCAGCAGCTTGTTCAATGAGCAGTTCTTC
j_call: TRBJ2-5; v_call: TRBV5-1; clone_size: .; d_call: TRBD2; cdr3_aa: CASSLERGLETQYF; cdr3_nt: TGCGCCAGCAGCTTGGAGCGGGGTTTGGAGACCCAGTACTTC
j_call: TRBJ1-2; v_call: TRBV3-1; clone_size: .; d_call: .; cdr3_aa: CASSQVSHGYTF; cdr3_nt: TGTGCCAGCAGCCAAGTTTCCCATGGCTACACCTTC
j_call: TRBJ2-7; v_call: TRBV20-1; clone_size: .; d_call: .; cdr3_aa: CSARIKRDWTYEQYF; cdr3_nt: TGCAGTGCTAGGATAAAACGGGACTGGACCTACGAGCAGTACTTC
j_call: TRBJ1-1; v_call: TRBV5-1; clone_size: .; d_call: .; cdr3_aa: CASSLEQGAEAFF; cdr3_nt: TGCGCCAGCAGCTTAGAACAGGGCGCTGAAGCTTTCTTT
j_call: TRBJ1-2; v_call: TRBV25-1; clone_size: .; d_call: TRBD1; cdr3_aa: CASSPRHPGQLDYGYTF; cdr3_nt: TGTGCCAGCAGCCCACGCCACCCGGGACAGCTAGACTATGGCTACACCTTC
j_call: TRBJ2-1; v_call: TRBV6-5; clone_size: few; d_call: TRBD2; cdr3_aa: CASSYSPGAGGSNEQFF; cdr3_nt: TGTGCCAGCAGTTACTCCCCTGGGGCGGGGGGCTCCAATGAGCAGTTCTTC
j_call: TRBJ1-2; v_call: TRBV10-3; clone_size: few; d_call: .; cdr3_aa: CAISESFTGADYGYTF; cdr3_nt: TGTGCCATCAGTGAGTCTTTCACGGGGGCGGACTATGGCTACACCTTC
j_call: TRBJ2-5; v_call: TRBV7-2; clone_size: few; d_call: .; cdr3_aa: CASSLWTGSQETQYF; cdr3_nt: TGTGCCAGCAGCTTATGGACGGGGTCACAAGAGACCCAGTACTTC
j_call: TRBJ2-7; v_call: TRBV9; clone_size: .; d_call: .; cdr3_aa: CASRRHKVYEQYF; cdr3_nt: TGTGCCAGCAGAAGACATAAAGTCTACGAGCAGTACTTC
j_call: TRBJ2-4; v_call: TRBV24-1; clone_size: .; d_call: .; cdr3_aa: CATGDRQNIQYF; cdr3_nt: TGTGCCACCGGGGACCGCCAAAACATTCAGTACTTC
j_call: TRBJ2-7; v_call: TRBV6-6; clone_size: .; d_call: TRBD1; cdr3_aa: CASSYSTGKGEQYF; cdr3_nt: TGTGCCAGCAGTTATTCGACAGGGAAGGGCGAGCAGTACTTC
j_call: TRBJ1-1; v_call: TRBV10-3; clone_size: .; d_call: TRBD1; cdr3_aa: CAISGQGTSEAFF; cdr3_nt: TGTGCCATCAGCGGACAGGGGACCTCCGAAGCTTTCTTT
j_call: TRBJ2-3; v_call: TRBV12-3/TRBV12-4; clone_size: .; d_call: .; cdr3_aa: CASSLSPSAPQYF; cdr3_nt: TGTGCCAGCAGTTTAAGTCCTTCTGCTCCGCAGTATTTT
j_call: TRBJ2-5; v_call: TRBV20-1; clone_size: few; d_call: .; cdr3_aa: CSAAKTRAESQETQYF; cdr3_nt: TGCAGTGCCGCCAAAACCAGAGCGGAGTCACAAGAGACCCAGTACTTC
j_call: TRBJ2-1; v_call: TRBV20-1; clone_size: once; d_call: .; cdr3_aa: CSAPPGMREQFF; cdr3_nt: TGCAGTGCTCCGCCCGGGATGAGAGAGCAGTTCTTC
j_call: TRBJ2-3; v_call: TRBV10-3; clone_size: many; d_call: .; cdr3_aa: CAIKPDGPDTQYF; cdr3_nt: TGTGCCATCAAGCCAGATGGACCAGATACGCAGTATTTT
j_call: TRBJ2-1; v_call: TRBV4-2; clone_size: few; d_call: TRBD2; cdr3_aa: CASSQDQAGVGGNEQFF; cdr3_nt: TGTGCCAGCAGCCAAGATCAAGCGGGGGTCGGTGGTAATGAGCAGTTCTTC
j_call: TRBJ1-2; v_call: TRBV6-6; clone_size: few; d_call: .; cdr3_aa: CASSYNYGYTF; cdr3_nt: TGTGCCAGCAGTTACAACTATGGCTACACCTTC
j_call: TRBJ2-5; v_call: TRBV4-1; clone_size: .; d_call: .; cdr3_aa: CASSSIRDHPGTQYF; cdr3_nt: TGCGCCAGCAGCTCCATCCGGGACCACCCCGGGACCCAGTACTTC
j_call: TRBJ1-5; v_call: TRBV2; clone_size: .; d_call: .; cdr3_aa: CASSAGIDQPQHF; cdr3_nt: TGTGCCAGCAGTGCAGGGATCGATCAGCCCCAGCATTTT
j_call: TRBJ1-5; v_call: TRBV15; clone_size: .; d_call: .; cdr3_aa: CATSRERDQPQHF; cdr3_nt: TGTGCCACCAGCAGAGAACGAGATCAGCCCCAGCATTTT
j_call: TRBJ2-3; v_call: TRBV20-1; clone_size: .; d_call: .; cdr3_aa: CSAGASAPSTDTQYF; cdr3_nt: TGCAGTGCAGGGGCTAGCGCGCCTAGCACAGATACGCAGTATTTT
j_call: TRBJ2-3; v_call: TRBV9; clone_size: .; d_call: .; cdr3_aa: CASSVQPIHATDTQYF; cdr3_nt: TGTGCCAGCAGCGTCCAACCTATACATGCTACAGATACGCAGTATTTT
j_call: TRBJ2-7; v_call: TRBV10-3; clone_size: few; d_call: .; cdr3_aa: CAISRPRADSSYEQYF; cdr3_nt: TGTGCCATCAGTCGACCCAGGGCAGACAGCTCCTACGAGCAGTACTTC
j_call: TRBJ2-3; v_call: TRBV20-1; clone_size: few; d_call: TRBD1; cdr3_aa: CSARGQGASDTQYF; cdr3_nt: TGCAGTGCGAGGGGACAGGGGGCATCAGATACGCAGTATTTT
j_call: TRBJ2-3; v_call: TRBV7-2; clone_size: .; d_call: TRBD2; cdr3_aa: CASSLRGGAADTQYF; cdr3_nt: TGTGCCAGCAGCTTACGCGGGGGGGCCGCAGATACGCAGTATTTT
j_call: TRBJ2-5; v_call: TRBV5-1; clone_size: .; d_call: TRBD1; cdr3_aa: CASSLARTGSQETQYF; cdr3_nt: TGCGCCAGCAGCTTGGCGAGGACAGGGTCCCAAGAGACCCAGTACTTC
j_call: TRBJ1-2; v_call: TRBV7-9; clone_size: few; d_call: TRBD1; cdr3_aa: CASSPTGSHGYTF; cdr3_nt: TGTGCCAGCAGCCCGACAGGGTCTCACGGCTACACCTTC
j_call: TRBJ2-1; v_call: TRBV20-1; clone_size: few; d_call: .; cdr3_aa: CSAGAEGPSYNEQFF; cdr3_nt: TGCAGTGCGGGAGCGGAGGGCCCCTCCTACAATGAGCAGTTCTTC
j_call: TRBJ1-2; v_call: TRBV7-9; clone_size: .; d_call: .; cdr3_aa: CASSLVSGLNYGYTF; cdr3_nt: TGTGCCAGCAGCTTAGTCTCGGGACTTAACTATGGCTACACCTTC
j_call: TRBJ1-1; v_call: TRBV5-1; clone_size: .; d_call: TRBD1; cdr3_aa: CASSWSPQGGLHGGAFF; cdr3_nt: TGCGCCAGCAGCTGGTCCCCTCAGGGGGGCCTCCACGGGGGAGCTTTCTTT
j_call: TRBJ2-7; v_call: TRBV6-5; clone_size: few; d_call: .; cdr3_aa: CASRLLDSSPYEQYF; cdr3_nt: TGTGCCAGCAGGCTCCTTGACAGCTCACCCTACGAGCAGTACTTC
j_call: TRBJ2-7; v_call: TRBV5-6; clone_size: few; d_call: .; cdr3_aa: CASSEEGPTATYEQYF; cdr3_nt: TGTGCCAGCAGCGAAGAGGGACCTACGGCCACCTACGAGCAGTACTTC
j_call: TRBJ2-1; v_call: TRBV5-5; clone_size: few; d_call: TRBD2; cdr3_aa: CASSLTSGPYNEQFF; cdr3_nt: TGTGCCAGCAGCTTGACTAGCGGACCTTACAATGAGCAGTTCTTC
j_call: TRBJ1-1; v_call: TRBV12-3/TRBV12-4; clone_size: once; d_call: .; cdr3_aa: CASNPHHTTEAFF; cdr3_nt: TGTGCCAGCAACCCACACCATACGACTGAAGCTTTCTTT
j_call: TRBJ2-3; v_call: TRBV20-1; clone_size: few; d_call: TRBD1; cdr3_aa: CSARGQRGPDTQYF; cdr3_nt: TGCAGTGCTAGGGGACAGAGGGGTCCAGATACGCAGTATTTT
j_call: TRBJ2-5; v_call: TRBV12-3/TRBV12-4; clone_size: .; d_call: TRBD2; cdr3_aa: CASLWSGEETQYF; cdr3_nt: TGTGCCAGCCTTTGGAGCGGGGAAGAGACCCAGTACTTC
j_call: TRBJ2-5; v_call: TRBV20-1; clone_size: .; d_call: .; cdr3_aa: CSARDIGGGQETQYF; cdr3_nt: TGCAGTGCTAGAGATATAGGGGGGGGGCAAGAGACCCAGTACTTC
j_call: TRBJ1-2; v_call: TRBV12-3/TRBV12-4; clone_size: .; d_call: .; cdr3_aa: CASSFRSGGLDYGYTF; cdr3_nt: TGTGCCAGCAGTTTCCGATCCGGGGGGCTTGACTATGGCTACACCTTC